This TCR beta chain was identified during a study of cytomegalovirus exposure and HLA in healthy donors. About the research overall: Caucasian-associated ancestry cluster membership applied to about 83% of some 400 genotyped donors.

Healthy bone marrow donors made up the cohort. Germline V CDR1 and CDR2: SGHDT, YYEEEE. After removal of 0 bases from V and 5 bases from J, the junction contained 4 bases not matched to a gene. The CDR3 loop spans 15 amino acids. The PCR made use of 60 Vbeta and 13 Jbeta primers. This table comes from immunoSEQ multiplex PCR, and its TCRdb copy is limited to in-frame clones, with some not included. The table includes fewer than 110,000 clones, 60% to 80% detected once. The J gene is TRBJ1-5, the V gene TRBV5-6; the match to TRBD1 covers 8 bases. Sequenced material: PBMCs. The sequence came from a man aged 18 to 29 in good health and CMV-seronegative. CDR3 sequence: CASSLGPQGDQPQHF. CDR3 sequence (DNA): TGTGCCAGCAGCTTGGGTCCACAGGGGGATCAGCCCCAGCATTTT.